Shown below are 20 T cell receptor beta chains from a single sample sequenced in a study of cytomegalovirus exposure and HLA in healthy donors. The PCR had 60 Vbeta and 13 Jbeta primers. Sequencing used immunoSEQ multiplex PCR; TCRdb keeps in-frame clones, though not all of them. Here the sample spans some 65,000 clones, 62% being singletons. The source material was PBMCs. Receptor source: a man aged 25-45 years in good health and CMV-seronegative.

This clone was recorded only once. The chain uses TRBV2 and TRBJ2-5; 9 bases align to TRBD1. V was clipped by 7 bases and J by 4 bases; unmatched bases: 7. In germline, CDR1 is SNHLY, CDR2 FYNNEI. The CDR3 is made up of 14 amino acids. In DNA form, the CDR3 reads TGTGCCAGCACCGGAACAGGGGGCGGAGAGACCCAGTACTTC. It is translated as CASTGTGGGETQYF.

The chain uses TRBV7-9 and TRBJ1-2; maybe TRBD1 (6 bases). Germline CDR1 SEHNR, CDR2 FQNEAQ (reference sequence). Trimming removed 4 bases at V and 4 bases at J, with 13 bases between. This CDR3 has 14 amino acids. The CDR3 DNA sequence: TGTGCCAGCAGCTCCAGGGGCTACCGCTATGGCTACACCTTC. Its translation is CASSSRGYRYGYTF.

This clone is deemed medium-sized. V gene TRBV6-5 combines with J gene TRBJ1-2; D is possibly TRBD1 (6 bases). The length of the CDR3 is 14 residues. Between the trimmed V and J ends, which lost 5 bases and 1 base, there was a span of 11 bases. Looked up from germline, CDR1 is MNHEY and CDR2 is SVGAGI. This chain's CDR3 is CASSGWTDNYGYTF. The CDR3 DNA reads TGTGCCAGCAGTGGCTGGACAGATAACTATGGCTACACCTTC.

The chain links TRBV10-3 to TRBJ2-7; TRBD1 matches 8 bases. In germline, CDR1 is ENHRY, CDR2 SYGVKD. V was clipped by 6 bases and J by 3 bases; unmatched bases: 13. The CDR3 is 16 residues long. The CDR3 is CAIRDPGTGLDYEQYF. CDR3 sequence (DNA): TGTGCCATCAGAGACCCAGGGACAGGACTTGACTACGAGCAGTACTTC.

Only one count was recorded for this clone. J is TRBJ1-5 and V is TRBV6-5; 7 bases map to TRBD1. Germline trimming cut 8 bases from V and 6 bases from J; bases unmatched to any gene: 7. In germline, CDR1 is MNHEY, CDR2 SVGAGI. The CDR3 consists of 13 residues. CDR3 loop: CASGQAWGQPQHF. The CDR3 nucleotides are TGTGCCAGCGGACAGGCTTGGGGTCAGCCCCAGCATTTT.

V is TRBV5-1 and J is TRBJ2-6; D gene unclear. V lost 3 bases, J lost 0 bases, and 10 bases lay in between. CDR1 and CDR2 from the germline V gene are SGHRS and YFSETQ. The CDR3 consists of 16 residues. The CDR3 here is CASSSPVGSGANVLTF. In DNA form, the CDR3 reads TGCGCCAGCAGCTCCCCGGTCGGCTCTGGGGCCAACGTCCTGACTTTC.

The DNA for the CDR3 is TGTGCCAGCAGTTTTGGCACATCCTACGAGCAGTACTTC. Residues: CASSFGTSYEQYF. The chain carries TRBV28 and TRBJ2-7; D unclear. Germline CDR1 reads MDHEN; CDR2 reads SYDVKM. The ends were cut back, 3 bases at V and 1 base at J, with 7 bases in the middle. This CDR3 has 13 residues.

The chain carries TRBV6-1 and TRBJ2-5, with 11 bases aligning to TRBD2. Germline lookup yields CDR1 MNHNS and CDR2 SASEGT. V was pared by 4 bases and J by 4 bases, with 8 bases of the junction left unmatched. The CDR3 totals 16 residues. The CDR3 here is CASSGSGGAWSETQYF. DNA of the CDR3: TGTGCCAGCAGTGGTAGCGGGGGGGCCTGGTCAGAGACCCAGTACTTC.

This sequence joins TRBV5-1 and TRBJ2-7, with D possibly TRBD2 on 6 matching bases. The CDR3 loop spans 13 amino acids. Trimming took 4 bases from V and 3 from J, leaving 11 bases between them. CDR1 and CDR2 (germline): SGHRS, YFSETQ. The CDR3 nucleotides read TGCGCCAGCAGCCGGGACGGGAGCTACGAGCAGTACTTC. Its protein is CASSRDGSYEQYF.

In this sample, this clone is medium-sized. The V and J genes are TRBV4-2 and TRBJ1-1; possibly TRBD1 for D (5 bases). The V end lost 1 base, the J end lost 5 bases, and 11 bases lay between the germline ends. Germline CDR1 reads LGHNA; CDR2 reads YNFKEQ. There are 14 residues in the CDR3. The CDR3 region is CASSQVDSLTEAFF. CDR3 in DNA: TGTGCCAGCAGCCAAGTTGACAGTCTGACTGAAGCTTTCTTT.

This clone showed up just a few times. This chain links TRBV6-5 with TRBJ2-7; TRBD2 matches 10 bases. V lost 4 bases, J lost 4 bases, and 7 bases stayed unmatched. The CDR3 is 15 residues long. The V gene's germline CDR1 is MNHEY and CDR2 SVGAGI. The CDR3 reads CASSSPGLATYEQYF. The CDR3, as DNA: TGTGCCAGCAGTTCACCGGGACTAGCGACATACGAGCAGTACTTC.

V and J are TRBV30 and TRBJ1-1; D is uncertain. Germline values: CDR1 GTSNPN, CDR2 SVGIG (reference sequence). Trimming cost V 2 bases and J 4 bases, with 11 bases left between them. CDR3 size: 13 residues. The chain's CDR3 is CAWSLTRTTEAFF. The CDR3, as DNA: TGTGCCTGGAGTCTAACTAGGACCACTGAAGCTTTCTTT.

V and J are TRBV5-8 and TRBJ2-1, with unresolved D. V was pared by 2 bases and J by 5 bases, with 11 bases between. There are 14 residues in the CDR3. CDR1 and CDR2 (germline): SGHTS, YDEGEE. The CDR3 region has the DNA TGTGCCAGCAGCTTTTCTGGCCCCAACAATGAGCAGTTCTTC. Translation: CASSFSGPNNEQFF.

The chain couples TRBV12-5 to TRBJ1-2; D ambiguous. The V end was cut by 2 bases, the J end by 7 bases, with 8 bases between. There are 12 residues in the CDR3. The germline V gene encodes CDR1 LGHNT and CDR2 FRNRAP. For the CDR3, the DNA is TGTGCTAGTGGTTTGCGGGCGGGTGGCTACACCTTC. Amino acids: CASGLRAGGYTF.

V is TRBV7-6 and J is TRBJ2-3; TRBD2 matches at 11 bases. The trim removed 1 base at V and 4 bases at J, leaving 4 bases unmatched. The germline CDR1 and CDR2 sequences are SGHVS and FNYEAQ. This CDR3 region has 16 residues. The CDR3, as DNA: TGTGCCAGCAGCTTAGAGGGTAGCGGGGGGGCAGATACGCAGTATTTT. Translating gives CASSLEGSGGADTQYF. The full variable domain, in which reference TRBV7-6 and TRBJ2-3 provide the parts outside the CDR3, is GAGVSQSPRYKVTKRGQDVALRCDPISGHVSLYWYRQALGQGPEFLTYFNYEAQQDKSGLPNDRFSAERPEGSISTLTIQRTEQRDSAMYRCASSLEGSGGADTQYFGPGTRLTVL.

The genes are TRBV6-5 and TRBJ1-6; no definite D call. This CDR3 has 15 amino acids. Germline V gives CDR1 MNHEY, CDR2 SVGAGI. V was cut by 0 bases and J by 6 bases, with 9 bases left in between. CDR3 nucleotides: TGTGCCAGCAGTTACTCGGCCCTGTTTAATTCACCCCTCCACTTT. Translating gives CASSYSALFNSPLHF.

This clone was seen a handful of times. The V and J genes are TRBV30 and TRBJ1-5; D remains unclear. The CDR3 loop spans 14 amino acids. V lost 2 bases, J lost 1 base, and 9 bases lay in between. Germline assignment: CDR1 GTSNPN and CDR2 SVGIG (reference sequence). This CDR3 reads CAWSPHSSNQPQHF. The DNA for the CDR3 is TGTGCCTGGAGTCCGCACAGCAGCAATCAGCCCCAGCATTTT.

V and J are TRBV30 and TRBJ2-5, with 7 bases lining up with TRBD2. This CDR3 has 14 amino acids. Germline V lookup: CDR1 GTSNPN, CDR2 SVGIG (reference sequence). The junction had 12 bases not matched to a gene; V was cut back by 7 bases and J by 4 bases. The CDR3 DNA sequence: TGTGCCTCCACCTGGGGGAGGGGTCCAGAGACCCAGTACTTC. The encoded protein is CASTWGRGPETQYF.

J is TRBJ1-6 and V is TRBV13; 7 bases fit TRBD1. V dropped 1 base and J dropped 9; count of bases not matched to a gene: 6. CDR3 length equals 15 residues. Germline assignment: CDR1 PRHDT and CDR2 FYEKMQ (reference sequence). CDR3 amino acids: CASSLADRAGSPLHF. The DNA for the CDR3 is TGTGCCAGCAGCTTAGCCGACAGGGCAGGTTCACCCCTCCACTTT.

This clone was observed a single time. This chain links TRBV6-5 with TRBJ2-7, with 9 bases aligning to TRBD2. Germline lookup yields CDR1 MNHEY and CDR2 SVGAGI. V lost 5 bases to trimming and J lost 7 bases; unmatched junction nucleotides: 12. The CDR3 covers 15 residues. CDR3 region: CASSGPGTSLREQYF. CDR3 sequence (DNA): TGTGCCAGCAGTGGACCCGGGACTAGCCTGCGGGAGCAGTACTTC.